This paragraph reports one T cell receptor (beta chain). Its antigen specificity is not known. It has no much larger one-base neighbor in the sample; base qualities were not kept. The entry originates in a study of beta chain features in type 1 diabetes (dated by TCRdb to the late 2010s). Concerning the study at large: Mean age, gender distribution, total cell number and subset yield were not different between patients and healthy donors. A total of 90 million to 130 million sorted cells were examined across all samples, and a strong correlation was observed between cell number per subset and RNA yield. The study compared the TCRB repertoires of sorted circulating CD4+ T cell subsets in recently diagnosed type 1 diabetes patients with those in matched healthy donors. Whereas all 30 or so donors provided naive and central memory subsets, regulatory and stem cell-like memory subsets were isolated from just 8 patients and about 8 healthy donors. Beyond this particular receptor, the publication reports: Because the HLA sub-analyses included only small numbers of individuals, any influence of HLA type on TCRB rearrangement was left unresolved. Naive, central memory and regulatory TCRB repertoires appeared to be more alike among patients than among healthy donors. A moderate but significant shortening of TCRB CDR3 length was observed in type 1 diabetes patients in all four CD4+ subsets. Sequencing cDNA rather than genomic DNA could over-represent highly expressing activated cells, although activation and CD3 levels did not differ between groups. Shorter templates might have been favored by PCR, but patient and control samples were amplified and corrected together, so both groups would have been affected equally by any skew. At VDJ recombination sites, type 1 diabetes patients had fewer insertions and more deleted nucleotides, which implies abnormalities in thymic rearrangement.

From the germline V gene (reference sequence), CDR1 is SEHNR and CDR2 is FQNEAQ. Including the terminal cysteine and phenylalanine, the CDR3 comprises 14 residues. Solely the CDR3 DNA is kept, with 42 bases framed from the first base. Deletion took 5 bases off V and 5 bases off J, with a span of 15 bases between the germline ends. Each donor gave one peripheral blood draw, approximately 110 mL on average, collected into heparinised tubes. Naive, central memory, regulatory and stem cell-like memory CD4+ T cells were sorted on a BD FACSAria II using a panel including CD45RO, CCR7, CD25, CD127, CD95 and CD27. A purity above 98% was achieved for all sorted populations. PBMCs were isolated right away by Lymphoprep density gradient centrifugation and were stained directly, without culture. So that batch effects would be minimized, each experiment stained and sorted samples in pairs, pairing one healthy donor with one patient.

The entire isolated RNA was reverse transcribed using the High Capacity cDNA Reverse Transcription Kit, and thus expressed TCRB transcripts were sequenced. Naive, central memory and regulatory T cell samples underwent deep immunoSEQ sequencing, averaging about 3.57 million total reads per sample. After sorted cells were lysed in RLT buffer, RNA was extracted with DNase-treated RNeasy Micro or Mini kits, with the choice depending on cell number. To prevent cross-contamination, each cell subset was processed individually, whereas patient and healthy donor samples were processed jointly. The immunoSEQ multiplex PCR was used to amplify TCRB sequences from cDNA, generating 87-bp fragments that spanned the CDR3 region. Sequencing of the amplicons was performed on the Illumina HiSeq platform. In the original analysis: Synthetic template baselines were used to correct PCR bias computationally, reads within Hamming distance 2 were collapsed together, and singletons that could not be merged were discarded. Reads were aligned against IMGT to assign V, D and J genes, CDR3 length and insertions or deletions at six rearrangement sites. Clonotype counts were normalized to sorted cell number within each subset before computing true diversity and Gini coefficients with the tcR R package. The overlap coefficient, calculated on TCRB nucleotide sequences, was used to quantify repertoire sharing. As a proxy for the pre-selection repertoire, out-of-frame TCRB sequences from naive cells were analyzed. Sourced from immuneACCESS, this table was stored by TCRdb with only in-frame sequences that have V and J called. A share of the clones is absent; for the studies checked, an unresolved V gene accounts for under half, and the remainder has no known explanation. V and J calls and clone size come straight from that table; D and trimming were deduced from the DNA. The sample table shows around 240,000 clones, and approximately 16% are seen once. Clones ranked in the top ten supply approximately 0.086% of the sample.

The sample consisted of naive CD4+ T cells from blood. This specimen's cell subset or site label, interpreted: true naive CD4+ T cells. The sequence derives from a man under 40 with type 1 diabetes. This chain is built from TRBV7-9 and TRBJ1-1; TRBD1 could be the D gene, as 6 bases match. The CDR3 here reads CASSPEWGQTEAFF. The sequenced DNA is TGTGCCAGCAGCCCTGAGTGGGGGCAAACTGAAGCTTTCTTT.